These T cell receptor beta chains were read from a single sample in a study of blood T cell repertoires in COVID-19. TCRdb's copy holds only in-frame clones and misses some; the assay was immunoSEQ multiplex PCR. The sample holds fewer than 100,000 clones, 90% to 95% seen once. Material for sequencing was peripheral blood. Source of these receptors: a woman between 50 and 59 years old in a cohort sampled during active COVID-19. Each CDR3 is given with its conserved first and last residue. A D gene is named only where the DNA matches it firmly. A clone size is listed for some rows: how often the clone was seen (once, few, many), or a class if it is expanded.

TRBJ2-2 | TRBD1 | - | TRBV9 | TGTGCCAGCAGCGTCGGACAGGGGGCGAGCACCGGGGAGCTGTTTTTT | CASSVGQGASTGELFF
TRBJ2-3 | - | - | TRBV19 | TGTGCCAGTAGTTACGGACAGAGCACAGATACGCAGTATTTT | CASSYGQSTDTQYF
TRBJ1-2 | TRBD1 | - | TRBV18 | TGTGCCAGCTCACCAGGGCAGGGGGCACTAAACTATGGCTACACCTTC | CASSPGQGALNYGYTF
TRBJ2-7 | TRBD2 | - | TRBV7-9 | TGTGCCAGCAGCTCCCAGACTAGCGGGAGGGCCCCAAGCTCCTACGAGCAGTACTTC | CASSSQTSGRAPSSYEQYF
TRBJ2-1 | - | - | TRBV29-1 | TGCAGCGTTGACCTTTACAATGAGCAGTTCTTC | CSVDLYNEQFF
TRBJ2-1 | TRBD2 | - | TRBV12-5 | TGTGCTAGTGGTTTGGTACGAGGCGGCGACCGGGGGGTAGATGAGCAGTTCTTC | CASGLVRGGDRGVDEQFF
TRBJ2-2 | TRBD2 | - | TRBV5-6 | TGTGCCAGCAGCTTAAAAGCGGGAGGGTACACCGGGGAGCTGTTTTTT | CASSLKAGGYTGELFF
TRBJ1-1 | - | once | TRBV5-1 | TGCGCCAGCAGCTTGGCCTTAATGTTAGGGAGGGTCACTGAAGCTTTCTTT | CASSLALMLGRVTEAFF
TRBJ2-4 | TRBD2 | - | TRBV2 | TGTGCCAGCACCGGACTAGCGGGGGTCCTAGCCAAAAACATTCAGTACTTC | CASTGLAGVLAKNIQYF
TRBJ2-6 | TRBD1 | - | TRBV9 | TGTGCCAGCAGCGGGCCCAGGACAGGGCAGTGGGGTGGGGCCAACGTCCTGACTTTC | CASSGPRTGQWGGANVLTF
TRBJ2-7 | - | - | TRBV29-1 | TGCAGCGTTTACACAGGGAACACCTACGAGCAGTACTTC | CSVYTGNTYEQYF
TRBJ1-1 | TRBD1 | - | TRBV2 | TGTGCCAGCAGTCCCCGGACAGGGATGAACACTGAAGCTTTCTTT | CASSPRTGMNTEAFF
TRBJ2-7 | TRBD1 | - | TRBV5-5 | TGTGCCAGCAGCCCCCGACAGGGGGCCTCTCGCGAGCAGTACTTC | CASSPRQGASREQYF
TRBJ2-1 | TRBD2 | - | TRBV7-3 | TGTGCCAGCAGCTTAATAGCGGGGACCTACTACAATGAGCAGTTCTTC | CASSLIAGTYYNEQFF
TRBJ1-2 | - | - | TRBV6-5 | TGTGCCAGCAGCTGGGGGGGGAACTATGGCTACACCTTC | CASSWGGNYGYTF
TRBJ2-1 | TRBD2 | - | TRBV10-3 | TGTGCCACCCAGGGGACTAGCGGAGGGAGGTACAATGAGCAGTTCTTC | CATQGTSGGRYNEQFF
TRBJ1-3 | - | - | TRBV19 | TGTGCCAGTAGTGGGCAGGGCTCTGGAAACACCATATATTTT | CASSGQGSGNTIYF
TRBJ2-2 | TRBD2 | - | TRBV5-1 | TGCGCCAGCAGCCGAGCGGGACCCAACACCGGGGAGCTGTTTTTT | CASSRAGPNTGELFF
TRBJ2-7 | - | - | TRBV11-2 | TGTGCCAGCAGCCCCCCCGGACAGTTCTACGAGCAGTACTTC | CASSPPGQFYEQYF
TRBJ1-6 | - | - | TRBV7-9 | TGTGCCAGCAGCCCCCCCGGAGGATCCTATAATTCACCCCTCCACTTT | CASSPPGGSYNSPLHF
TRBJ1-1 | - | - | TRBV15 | TGTGCCACCAGTAAGGCGGGGGGACCGACTGAAGCTTTCTTT | CATSKAGGPTEAFF
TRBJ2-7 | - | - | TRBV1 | TGCACCAGCCGGGGACTTTCCTACGAGCAGTACTTC | CTSRGLSYEQYF
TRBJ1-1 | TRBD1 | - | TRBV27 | TGTGCCAGCAGGTCGACAGGGGGGAACACTGAAGCTTTCTTT | CASRSTGGNTEAFF
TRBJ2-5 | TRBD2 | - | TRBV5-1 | TGCGCCAGCAGCACTAGCGGGAGCGAGACCCAGTACTTC | CASSTSGSETQYF
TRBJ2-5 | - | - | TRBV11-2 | TGTGCCAGCAGCGGGGGGACGATTCAAGAGACCCAGTACTTC | CASSGGTIQETQYF
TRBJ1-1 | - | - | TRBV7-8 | TGTGCCAGCAGCCGCCAAGAACAGGGCACTGAAGCTTTCTTT | CASSRQEQGTEAFF
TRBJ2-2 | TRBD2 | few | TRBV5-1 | TGCGCCAGCAGCCCAACTAGCGGGAGGGCCGGGGAGCTGTTTTTT | CASSPTSGRAGELFF
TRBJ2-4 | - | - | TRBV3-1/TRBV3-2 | TGTGCCAGCACCATGGGAGGAGCCAAAAACATTCAGTACTTC | CASTMGGAKNIQYF
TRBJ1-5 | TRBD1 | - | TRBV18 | TGTGCCAGCTCACCAGCGACAGGGTCATTAAGTCAGCCCCAGCATTTT | CASSPATGSLSQPQHF
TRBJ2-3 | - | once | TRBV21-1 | TGTGCCAGCAGCAAAGCGAGTACGGGTTTCGCAGATACGCAGTATTTT | CASSKASTGFADTQYF
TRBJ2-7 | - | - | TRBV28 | TGTGCCAGCAGTCTCGGGAGCTACGAGCAGTACTTC | CASSLGSYEQYF
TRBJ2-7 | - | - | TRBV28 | TGTGCCAGCAGTTTAGGGGGTAGCGGCGAGCAGTACTTC | CASSLGGSGEQYF
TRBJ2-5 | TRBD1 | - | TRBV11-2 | TGTGCCAGCAGCTTCCCGGGACAGGGCCGAGAGACCCAGTACTTC | CASSFPGQGRETQYF
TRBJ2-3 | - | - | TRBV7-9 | TGTGCCAGCAGCCACAAAGCCGGGACACGGGCAACAGATACGCAGTATTTT | CASSHKAGTRATDTQYF
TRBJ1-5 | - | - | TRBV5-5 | TGTGCCAGCAGCCCCCGAGGAGCCGGAAGCAATCAGCCCCAGCATTTT | CASSPRGAGSNQPQHF
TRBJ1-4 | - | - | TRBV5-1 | TGCGCCAGCAGCGCGGGTGCAGCGGGGGAAAAACTGTTTTTT | CASSAGAAGEKLFF
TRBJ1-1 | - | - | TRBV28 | TGTGCCAGCAGCTTTTGGGTGGGGGCAAGGGACACTGAAGCTTTCTTT | CASSFWVGARDTEAFF
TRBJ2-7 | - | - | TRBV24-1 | TGTGCCACCAGTGCCCTCGGGGAGCAGTACTTC | CATSALGEQYF
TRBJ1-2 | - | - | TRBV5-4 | TGTGCCAGCAGCTTGTTCTACTCTCCCGACAGTCCTTATGGCTACACCTTC | CASSLFYSPDSPYGYTF
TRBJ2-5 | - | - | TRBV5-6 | TGTGCCAGCAGTTCGCAGGGGCGCCAGACGGAGACCCAGTACTTC | CASSSQGRQTETQYF
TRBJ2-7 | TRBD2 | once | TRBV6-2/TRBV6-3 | TGTGCCAGCAGTCCCCTGGGACTAGCGGGACAGTACGAGCAGTACTTC | CASSPLGLAGQYEQYF
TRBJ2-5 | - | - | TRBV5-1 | TGCGCCAGCAGACCCCTCCCAGGGGGGCAAGAGACCCAGTACTTC | CASRPLPGGQETQYF
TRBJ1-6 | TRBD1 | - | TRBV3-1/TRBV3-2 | TGTGCCAGCAGCCAGGGACAGGGTAATTCACCCCTCCACTTT | CASSQGQGNSPLHF
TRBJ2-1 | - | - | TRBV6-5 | TGTGCCAGCGCCGCTAGCGCACCGAACAATGAGCAGTTCTTC | CASAASAPNNEQFF
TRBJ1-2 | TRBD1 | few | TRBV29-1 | TGCAGCGTTGAGGACAGGGCAGACTATGGCTACACCTTC | CSVEDRADYGYTF
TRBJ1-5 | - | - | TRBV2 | TGTGCCAGCAGTTTTGGACAGAACAATCAGCCCCAGCATTTT | CASSFGQNNQPQHF
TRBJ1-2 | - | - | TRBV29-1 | TGCAGCGTTGTTTATAACTATGGCTACACCTTC | CSVVYNYGYTF
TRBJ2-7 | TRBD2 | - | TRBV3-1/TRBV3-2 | TGTGCCAGCAGCCGCCGACTAGCGGGAGGGCACGAGCAGTACTTC | CASSRRLAGGHEQYF
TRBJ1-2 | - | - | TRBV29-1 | TGCAGCGTTGGAGCCCAGGCCCACTATGGCTACACCTTC | CSVGAQAHYGYTF
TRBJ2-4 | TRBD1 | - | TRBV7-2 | TGTGCCAGCAGCTTGTATAGACAGGGGTCAAACATTCAGTACTTC | CASSLYRQGSNIQYF
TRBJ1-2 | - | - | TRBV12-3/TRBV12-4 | TGTGCCAGCAGCCTTGGGCAGGGTGAGGGCTACACCTTC | CASSLGQGEGYTF
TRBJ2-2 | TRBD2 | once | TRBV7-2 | TGTGCCAGCAGCCCGAATTCGGGGGGGACCGGGGAGCTGTTTTTT | CASSPNSGGTGELFF
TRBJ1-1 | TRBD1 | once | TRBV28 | TGTGCCAGCACCCTCGCGGACAGGGGTGGAACTGAAGCTTTCTTT | CASTLADRGGTEAFF